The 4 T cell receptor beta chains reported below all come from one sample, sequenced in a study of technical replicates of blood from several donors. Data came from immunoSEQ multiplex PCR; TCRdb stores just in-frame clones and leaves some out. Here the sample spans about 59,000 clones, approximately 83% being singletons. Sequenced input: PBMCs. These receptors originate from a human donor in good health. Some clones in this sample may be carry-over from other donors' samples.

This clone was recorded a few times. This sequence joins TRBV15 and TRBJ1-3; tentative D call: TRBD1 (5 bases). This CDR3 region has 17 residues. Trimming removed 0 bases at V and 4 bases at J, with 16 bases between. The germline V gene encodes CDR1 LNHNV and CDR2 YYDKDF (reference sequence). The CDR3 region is CATSRDFPGGSGNTIYF. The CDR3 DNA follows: TGTGCCACCAGCAGAGATTTCCCCGGGGGGTCCGGAAACACCATATATTTT.

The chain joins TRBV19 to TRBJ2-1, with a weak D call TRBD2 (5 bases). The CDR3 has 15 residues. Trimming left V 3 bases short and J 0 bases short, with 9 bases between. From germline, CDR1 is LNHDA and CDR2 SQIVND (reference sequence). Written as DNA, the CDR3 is TGTGCCAGTAGTATTTACGGACTCTCCTACAATGAGCAGTTCTTC. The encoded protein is CASSIYGLSYNEQFF.

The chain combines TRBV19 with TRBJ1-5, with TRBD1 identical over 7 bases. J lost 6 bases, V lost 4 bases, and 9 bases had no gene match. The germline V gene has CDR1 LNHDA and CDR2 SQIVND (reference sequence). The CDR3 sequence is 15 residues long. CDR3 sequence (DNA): TGTGCCAGTAGTACAAGACAGGGATCGGGTCAGCCCCAGCATTTT. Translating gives CASSTRQGSGQPQHF.

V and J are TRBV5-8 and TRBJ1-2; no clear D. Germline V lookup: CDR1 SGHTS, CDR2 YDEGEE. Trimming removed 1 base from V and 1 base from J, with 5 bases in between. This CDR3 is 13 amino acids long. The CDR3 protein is CASSLSYNYGYTF. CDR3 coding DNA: TGTGCCAGCAGCTTGTCTTATAACTATGGCTACACCTTC.